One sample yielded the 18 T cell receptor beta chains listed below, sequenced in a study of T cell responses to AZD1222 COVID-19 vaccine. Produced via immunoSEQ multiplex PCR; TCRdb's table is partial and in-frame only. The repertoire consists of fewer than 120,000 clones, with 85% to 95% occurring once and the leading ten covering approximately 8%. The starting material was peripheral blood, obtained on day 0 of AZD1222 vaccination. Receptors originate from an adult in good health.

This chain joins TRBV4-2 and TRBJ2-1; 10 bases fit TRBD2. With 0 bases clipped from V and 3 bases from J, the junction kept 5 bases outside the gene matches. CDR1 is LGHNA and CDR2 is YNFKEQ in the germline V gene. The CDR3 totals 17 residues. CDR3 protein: CASSQDLTSGLYNEQFF. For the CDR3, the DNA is TGTGCCAGCAGCCAAGACTTGACTAGCGGGCTCTACAATGAGCAGTTCTTC.

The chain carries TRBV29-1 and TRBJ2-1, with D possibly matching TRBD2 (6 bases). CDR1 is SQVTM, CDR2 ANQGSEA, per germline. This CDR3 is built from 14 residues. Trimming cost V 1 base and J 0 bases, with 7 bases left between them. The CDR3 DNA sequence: TGCAGCGTTGAAGGGGGGGACTCCTACAATGAGCAGTTCTTC. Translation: CSVEGGDSYNEQFF.

This CDR3 reads CASREMGQGGTEAFF. CDR3 sequence (DNA): TGTGCCAGCCGAGAAATGGGACAGGGAGGCACTGAAGCTTTCTTT. The chain has TRBV28 and TRBJ1-1; 9 bases map to TRBD1. Germline V CDR1 and CDR2: MDHEN, SYDVKM. The CDR3 length is 15 residues. The V gene end was trimmed by 8 bases and the J gene end by 4 bases; junction bases not matched to a gene: 11.

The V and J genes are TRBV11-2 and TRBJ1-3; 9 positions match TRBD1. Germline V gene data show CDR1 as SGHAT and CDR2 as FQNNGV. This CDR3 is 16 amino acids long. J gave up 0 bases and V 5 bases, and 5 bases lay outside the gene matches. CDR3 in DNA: TGTGCCAGCAGCACAGGGGGCCCTAGCTCTGGAAACACCATATATTTT. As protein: CASSTGGPSSGNTIYF.

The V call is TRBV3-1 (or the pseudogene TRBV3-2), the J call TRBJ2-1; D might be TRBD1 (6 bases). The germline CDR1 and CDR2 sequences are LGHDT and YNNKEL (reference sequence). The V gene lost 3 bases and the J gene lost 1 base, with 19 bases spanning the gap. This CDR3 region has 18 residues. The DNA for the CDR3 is TGTGCCAGCAGCCACTTACTACAGGGAAGAAGTTCCTACAATGAGCAGTTCTTC. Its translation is CASSHLLQGRSSYNEQFF.

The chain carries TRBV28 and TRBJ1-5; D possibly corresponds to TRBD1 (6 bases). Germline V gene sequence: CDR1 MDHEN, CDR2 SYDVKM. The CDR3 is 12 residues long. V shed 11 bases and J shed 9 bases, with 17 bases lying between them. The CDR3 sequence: CAASAGRGPQHF. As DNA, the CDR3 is TGTGCCGCATCCGCCGGCAGGGGGCCCCAGCATTTT. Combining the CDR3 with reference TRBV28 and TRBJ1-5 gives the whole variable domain DVKVTQSSRYLVKRTGEKVFLECVQDMDHENMFWYRQDPGLGLRLIYFSYDVKMKEKGDIPEGYSVSREKKERFSLILESASTNQTSMYLCAASAGRGPQHFGDGTRLSIL.

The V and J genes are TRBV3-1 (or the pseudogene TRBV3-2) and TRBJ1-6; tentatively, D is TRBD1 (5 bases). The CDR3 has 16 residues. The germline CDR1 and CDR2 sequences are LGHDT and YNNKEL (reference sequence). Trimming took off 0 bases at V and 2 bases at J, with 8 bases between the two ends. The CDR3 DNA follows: TGTGCCAGCAGCCAAGAGGGGACTACCTATAATTCACCCCTCCACTTT. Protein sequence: CASSQEGTTYNSPLHF.

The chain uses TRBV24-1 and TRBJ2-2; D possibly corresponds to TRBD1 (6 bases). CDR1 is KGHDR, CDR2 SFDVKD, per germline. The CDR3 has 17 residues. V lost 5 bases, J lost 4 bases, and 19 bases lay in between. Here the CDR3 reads CATSAAGTTRSTGELFF. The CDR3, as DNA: TGTGCCACCAGTGCGGCCGGGACAACACGTAGCACCGGGGAGCTGTTTTTT.

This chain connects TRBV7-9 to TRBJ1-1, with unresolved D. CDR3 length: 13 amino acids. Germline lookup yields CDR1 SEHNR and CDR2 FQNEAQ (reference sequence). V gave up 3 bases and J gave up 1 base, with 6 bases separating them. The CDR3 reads CASSFPKNTEAFF. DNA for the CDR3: TGTGCCAGCAGCTTCCCCAAGAACACTGAAGCTTTCTTT.

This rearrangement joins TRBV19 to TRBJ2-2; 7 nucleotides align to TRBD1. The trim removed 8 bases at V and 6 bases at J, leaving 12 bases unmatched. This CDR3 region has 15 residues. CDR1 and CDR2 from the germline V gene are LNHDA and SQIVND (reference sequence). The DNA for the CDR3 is TGTGCCAGTCGAAGGGACAGAGCCCACGCCGGGGAGCTGTTTTTT. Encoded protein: CASRRDRAHAGELFF.

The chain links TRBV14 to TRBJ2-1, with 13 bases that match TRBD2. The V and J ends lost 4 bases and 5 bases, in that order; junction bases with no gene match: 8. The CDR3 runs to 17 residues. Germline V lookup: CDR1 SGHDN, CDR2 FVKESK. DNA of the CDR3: TGTGCCAGCAGCCGAACTAGCGGGGGGGCGGGGCACAATGAGCAGTTCTTC. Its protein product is CASSRTSGGAGHNEQFF. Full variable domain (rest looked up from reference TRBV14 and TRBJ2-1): EAGVTQFPSHSVIEKGQTVTLRCDPISGHDNLYWYRRVMGKEIKFLLHFVKESKQDESGMPNNRFLAERTGGTYSTLKVQPAELEDSGVYFCASSRTSGGAGHNEQFFGPGTRLTVL.

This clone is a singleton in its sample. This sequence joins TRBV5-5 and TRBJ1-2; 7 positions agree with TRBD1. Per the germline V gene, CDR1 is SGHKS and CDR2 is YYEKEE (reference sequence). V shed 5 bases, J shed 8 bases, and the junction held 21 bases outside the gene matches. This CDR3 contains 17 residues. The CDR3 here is CASSLTPRQGPVRGYTF. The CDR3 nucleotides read TGTGCCAGCAGTTTGACACCTCGACAGGGCCCGGTTCGAGGCTACACCTTC.

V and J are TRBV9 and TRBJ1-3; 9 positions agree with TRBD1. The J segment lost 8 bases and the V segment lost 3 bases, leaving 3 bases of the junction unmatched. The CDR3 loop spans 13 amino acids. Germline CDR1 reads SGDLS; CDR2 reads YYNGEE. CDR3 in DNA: TGTGCCAGCAGCGGGGACAGGGTCCACACCATATATTTT. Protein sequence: CASSGDRVHTIYF. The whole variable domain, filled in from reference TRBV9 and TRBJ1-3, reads DSGVTQTPKHLITATGQRVTLRCSPRSGDLSVYWYQQSLDQGLQFLIQYYNGEERAKGNILERFSAQQFPDLHSELNLSSLELGDSALYFCASSGDRVHTIYFGEGSWLTVV.

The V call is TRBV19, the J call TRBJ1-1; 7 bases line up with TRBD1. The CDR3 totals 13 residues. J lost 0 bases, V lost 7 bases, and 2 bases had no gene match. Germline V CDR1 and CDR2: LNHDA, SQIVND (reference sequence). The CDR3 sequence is CASKGQLNTEAFF. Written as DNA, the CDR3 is TGTGCCAGTAAGGGACAGTTGAACACTGAAGCTTTCTTT.

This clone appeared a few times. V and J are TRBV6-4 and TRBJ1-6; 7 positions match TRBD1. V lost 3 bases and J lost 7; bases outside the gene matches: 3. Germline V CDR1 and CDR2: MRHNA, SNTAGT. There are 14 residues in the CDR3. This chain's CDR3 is CASSDRDRNSPLHF. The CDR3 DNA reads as TGTGCCAGCAGTGATCGGGACAGAAATTCACCCCTCCACTTT.

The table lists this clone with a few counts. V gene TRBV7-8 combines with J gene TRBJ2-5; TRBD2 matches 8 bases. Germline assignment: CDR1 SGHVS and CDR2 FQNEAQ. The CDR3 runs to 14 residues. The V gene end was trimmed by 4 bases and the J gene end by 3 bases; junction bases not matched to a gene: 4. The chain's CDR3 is CASSSSGGKETQYF. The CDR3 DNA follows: TGTGCCAGCAGCTCCTCGGGGGGGAAAGAGACCCAGTACTTC.

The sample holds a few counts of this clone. The CDR3 DNA sequence: TGCGCCAGCCGGACTAGCGGGGGGGCCGCGTCAGGAGATACGCAGTATTTT. Its translation: CASRTSGGAASGDTQYF. The rearrangement links TRBV5-1 to TRBJ2-3; TRBD2 matches at 15 bases. CDR3 length equals 17 residues. The ends lost 7 bases at V and 5 bases at J; junction bases unmatched: 11. CDR1 SGHRS and CDR2 YFSETQ come from the germline V gene.

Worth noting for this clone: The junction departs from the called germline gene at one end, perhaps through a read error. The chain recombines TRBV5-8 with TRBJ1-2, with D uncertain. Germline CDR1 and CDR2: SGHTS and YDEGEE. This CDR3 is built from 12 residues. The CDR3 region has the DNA TGTGCCAGGGGCAGGCGATCCTCAACTCCCTTCTTC. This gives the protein CARGRRSSTPFF.